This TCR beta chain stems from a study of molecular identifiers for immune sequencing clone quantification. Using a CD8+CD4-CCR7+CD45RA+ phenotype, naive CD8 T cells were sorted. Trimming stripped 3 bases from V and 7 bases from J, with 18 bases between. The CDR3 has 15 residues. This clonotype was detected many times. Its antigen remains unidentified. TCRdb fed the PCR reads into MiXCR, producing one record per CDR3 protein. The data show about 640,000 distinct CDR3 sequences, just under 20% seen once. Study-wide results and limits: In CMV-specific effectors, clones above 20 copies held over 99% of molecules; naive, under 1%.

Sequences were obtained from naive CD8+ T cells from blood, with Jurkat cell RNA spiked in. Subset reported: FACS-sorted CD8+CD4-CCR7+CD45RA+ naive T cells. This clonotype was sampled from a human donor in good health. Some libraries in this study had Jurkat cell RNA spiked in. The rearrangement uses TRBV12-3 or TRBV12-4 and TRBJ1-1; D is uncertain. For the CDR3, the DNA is TGTGCCAGCAGTTTTGCTCGGGAAATCATTAGTGAAGCTTTCTTT. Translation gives CASSFAREIISEAFF.